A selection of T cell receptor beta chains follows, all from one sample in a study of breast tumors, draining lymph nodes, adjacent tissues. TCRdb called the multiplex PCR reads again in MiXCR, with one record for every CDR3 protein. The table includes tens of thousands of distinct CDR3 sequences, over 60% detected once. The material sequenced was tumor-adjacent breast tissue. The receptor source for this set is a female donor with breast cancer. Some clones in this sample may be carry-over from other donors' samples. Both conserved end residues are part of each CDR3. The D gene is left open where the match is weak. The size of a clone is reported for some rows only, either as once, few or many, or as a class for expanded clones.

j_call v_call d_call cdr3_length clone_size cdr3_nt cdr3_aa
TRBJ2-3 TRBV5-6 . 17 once TGTGCCAGCAGCTTTCCCGGGGCCCTGGGGGTGGCAGATACGCAGTATTTT CASSFPGALGVADTQYF
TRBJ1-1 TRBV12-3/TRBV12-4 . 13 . TGTGCCAGCAGTTTTGACTTTGGAACTGAAGCTTTCTTT CASSFDFGTEAFF
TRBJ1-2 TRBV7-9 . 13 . TGTGCCAGCAGCTTAGGAGGGGTTGGTGGCTACACCTTC CASSLGGVGGYTF
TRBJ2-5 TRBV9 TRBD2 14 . TGTGCCAGCAGCGTTGCGGGGGACCAAGAGACCCAGTACTTC CASSVAGDQETQYF
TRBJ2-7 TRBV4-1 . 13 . TGCGCCAGCAGCCGGCAGGTGGATGACGAGCAGTACTTC CASSRQVDDEQYF
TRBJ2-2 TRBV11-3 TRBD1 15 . TGTGCCAGCAGCCCCCGAGACAGGGGAACCGGGGAGCTGTCTTTT CASSPRDRGTGELSF
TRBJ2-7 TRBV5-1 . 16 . TGCGCCAGCTCCCAAGGGGGGGCTCTCAAGGCCTACGAGCAGTACTTC CASSQGGALKAYEQYF
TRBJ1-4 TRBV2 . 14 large TGTGCCAGCAGTGAGGACCCCACGGAGGAAAAACTGTTTTTT CASSEDPTEEKLFF
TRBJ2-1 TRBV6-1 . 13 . TGTGCCAGCATCCGAGACGTTAGCAGGGAGCAGTTCTTC CASIRDVSREQFF
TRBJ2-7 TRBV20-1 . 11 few TGCAGTGCCAACCTTCAAGAGGAGCAGTACTTC CSANLQEEQYF
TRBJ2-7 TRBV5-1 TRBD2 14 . TGCGCCGGCAGAGGACTAGCGGCCACCTACGAGCAGTACTTC CAGRGLAATYEQYF
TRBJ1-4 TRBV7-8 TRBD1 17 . TGTGCCAGCAGCTTCCCGCGAGTAGGGGGCAGTAATGAAAAACTGTTTTTT CASSFPRVGGSNEKLFF
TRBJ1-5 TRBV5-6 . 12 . TGTGCCACCTCGGGGGGCACAGATACGCAGCATTTT CATSGGTDTQHF
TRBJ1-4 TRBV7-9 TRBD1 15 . TGTGCCAGCAGCTCCAAGGGACAGGGCGGTGAAAAACTGTTTTTT CASSSKGQGGEKLFF
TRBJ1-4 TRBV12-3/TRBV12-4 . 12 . TGTGCCAGCAGCCTAATCAATGAAAAACTGTTTTTT CASSLINEKLFF
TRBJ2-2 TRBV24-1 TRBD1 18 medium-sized TGTGCCACCAGTGATCACCGGGACAGCCGTTCCCTGGCCGGGGAGCTGTTTTTT CATSDHRDSRSLAGELFF
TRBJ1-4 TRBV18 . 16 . TGTGCCAGCTCACGAACCCCCAGTCCAACTAATGAAAAACTGTTTTTT CASSRTPSPTNEKLFF
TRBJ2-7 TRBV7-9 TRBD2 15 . TGTGCCAGCAGCTTAGCTAGCGGGATTGGCAACGAGCAGTACTTC CASSLASGIGNEQYF
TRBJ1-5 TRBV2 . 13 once TGTGCCAGTGGGAAAGGCTTGAATCAGCCCCAGCATTTT CASGKGLNQPQHF
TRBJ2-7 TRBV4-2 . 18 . TGTGCCAGCAGCCAATTGGGAGGATTCAGCAGGCCAGATAACGAGCAGTACTTC CASSQLGGFSRPDNEQYF
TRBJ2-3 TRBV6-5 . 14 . TGTGCCAGCAGTCGAGGGGATCGCGCAGATACGCAGTATTTT CASSRGDRADTQYF
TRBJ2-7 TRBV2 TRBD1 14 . TGTGCCAGCAGTGTTGGGACAGGGGTCGGCGAGCAGTACTTC CASSVGTGVGEQYF
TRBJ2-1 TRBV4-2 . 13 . TGTGCCAGCACCCTGACCGAGGGCAATGAGCAGTTCTTC CASTLTEGNEQFF
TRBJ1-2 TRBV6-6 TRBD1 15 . TGTGCCAGCAGTTCACAGGGGAAACGAAACTATGGCTACACCTTC CASSSQGKRNYGYTF